These 10 T cell receptor beta chains originate from one sample sequenced in a study of shared clonotypes between healthy human individuals. Sequenced by immunoSEQ multiplex PCR; TCRdb stores in-frame clones only, minus some. The table records around 510,000 clones, approximately 95% of them present only once. Material: naive CD4+ T cells sorted from blood. Subset reported: CD45RA+ positively selected. These receptors were taken from a woman under 40 in good health.

This chain links TRBV6-1 with TRBJ1-3; 8 nucleotides line up with TRBD1. With 2 bases clipped from V and 0 bases from J, the junction kept 6 bases outside the gene matches. Germline V gene sequence: CDR1 MNHNS, CDR2 SASEGT. This CDR3 spans 17 amino acids. This CDR3 is CASSEMTGASSGNTIYF. The CDR3 nucleotides read TGTGCCAGCAGTGAAATGACAGGGGCCAGCTCTGGAAACACCATATATTTT.

The V and J genes are TRBV28 and TRBJ2-5, with 8 bases that match TRBD2. The germline gives CDR1 MDHEN, CDR2 SYDVKM. The CDR3 sequence is 14 residues long. V lost 6 bases and J lost 3; bases outside the gene matches: 6. The CDR3 protein is CASSLSGTKETQYF. The CDR3 DNA reads as TGTGCCAGCAGCCTTAGCGGGACTAAAGAGACCCAGTACTTC.

V gene TRBV28 combines with J gene TRBJ2-7; 9 bases are a match to TRBD2. The germline V gene has CDR1 MDHEN and CDR2 SYDVKM. The length of the CDR3 is 16 residues. V lost 6 bases, J lost 2 bases, and 11 bases stayed unmatched. The DNA for the CDR3 is TGTGCCAGCAGACCCCAGGGCAGCGGGAGGACCTACGAGCAGTACTTC. Translation gives CASRPQGSGRTYEQYF.

This chain links TRBV7-2 with TRBJ2-7; a weak D match, TRBD2 (5 bases). This CDR3 is built from 15 residues. The V and J ends lost 1 base and 3 bases respectively, with 13 bases between them. CDR1 SGHTA and CDR2 FQGNSA come from the germline V gene. The CDR3 coding sequence is TGTGCCAGCAGCTTAGTAGGAACTGGAGGCTACGAGCAGTACTTC. Protein: CASSLVGTGGYEQYF.

The chain combines TRBV9 with TRBJ1-2; 7 bases align to TRBD1. The J segment lost 8 bases and the V segment lost 3 bases, leaving 7 bases of the junction unmatched. Germline lookup yields CDR1 SGDLS and CDR2 YYNGEE. The CDR3 covers 13 residues. The CDR3 DNA sequence: TGTGCCAGCAGCGCTCGATCGACAGGGGGCTACACCTTC. Protein product: CASSARSTGGYTF.

Concerning this clone itself: Different DNA sequences within this sample yield the same CDR3. The rearrangement joins TRBV18 to TRBJ1-1; D not resolved. CDR1 is KGHSH and CDR2 is LQKENI in the germline V gene. The CDR3 has 13 amino acids. V was pared by 3 bases and J by 1 base, with 6 bases between. CDR3 in amino acids: CASSPGRNTEAFF. The DNA of the CDR3 is TGTGCCAGCTCACCGGGGAGGAACACTGAAGCTTTCTTT.

The chain recombines TRBV5-1 with TRBJ2-5; D ambiguous. Germline V gene data show CDR1 as SGHRS and CDR2 as YFSETQ. The CDR3 length is 12 residues. Trimming left V 1 base short and J 5 bases short, with 6 bases between. In DNA, the CDR3 is TGCGCCAGCAGCTTGTCGCGTGAGACCCAGTACTTC. Protein: CASSLSRETQYF. Based on the CDR3 plus reference TRBV5-1 and TRBJ2-5, the full variable domain is KAGVTQTPRYLIKTRGQQVTLSCSPISGHRSVSWYQQTPGQGLQFLFEYFSETQRNKGNFPGRFSGRQFSNSRSEMNVSTLELGDSALYLCASSLSRETQYFGPGTRLLVL.

This chain uses TRBV11-3 with TRBJ2-2, with D possibly TRBD1 on 6 matching bases. The CDR3 covers 15 residues. Trimming pared 2 bases from V and 3 bases from J, leaving 10 bases between. Germline V gives CDR1 SGHNT, CDR2 YENEEA. For the CDR3, the DNA is TGTGCCAGCAGCTTATCGAAGGGGGACACCGGGGAGCTGTTTTTT. Its translation: CASSLSKGDTGELFF.

The V and J genes are TRBV6-5 and TRBJ2-3, with a weak D call TRBD1 (6 bases). V was trimmed by 6 bases and J by 6 bases, leaving 16 bases between them. Germline assignment: CDR1 MNHEY and CDR2 SVGAGI. CDR3 length: 14 amino acids. In DNA form, the CDR3 reads TGTGCCAGCAGAGCCACCACAGGGTCTGATACGCAGTATTTT. Encoded protein: CASRATTGSDTQYF.

The chain couples TRBV5-4 to TRBJ2-3; 12 bases line up with TRBD2. The ends lost 6 bases at V and 3 bases at J; junction bases unmatched: 11. The CDR3 is 17 amino acids. The germline gives CDR1 SGHNT, CDR2 YYREEE (reference sequence). In nucleotides, the CDR3 is TGTGCCAGCAACCCCCGAGGTGGGACTAGCGGGACAGATACGCAGTATTTT. Protein sequence: CASNPRGGTSGTDTQYF. Combining the CDR3 with reference TRBV5-4 and TRBJ2-3 gives the whole variable domain ETGVTQSPTHLIKTRGQQVTLRCSSQSGHNTVSWYQQALGQGPQFIFQYYREEENGRGNFPPRFSGLQFPNYSSELNVNALELDDSALYLCASNPRGGTSGTDTQYFGPGTRLTVL.